This record concerns one T cell receptor delta chain sequence. The likely explanation is a read error, given a far larger clone one base away. These data come from a study of gamma-delta T cells after stem cell transplantation. TCRdb processed the RT-PCR reads again with the CATT caller. The sample includes roughly 240 delta-chain clones, more than 35% of them seen just once. The V gene's germline CDR1 is GEAIGNYY and CDR2 EKD. The CDR3 loop spans 21 amino acids. The clonotype was recovered from a human donor. It is not recorded whose cells these are; they may come from a transplant donor. The chain is built from TRDV2 and TRDJ3; weak D call: TRDD3 (6 bases). Sequenced: gamma-delta T cells. CDR3 bases: TGTGCCTGTGACACAGCTCCGGGCGGCCACCGGAGCTCCTGGGGCACCCGACAGATGTTTTTC. This sequence encodes CACDTAPGGHRSSWGTRQMFF.